The present T cell receptor (beta chain) was sequenced within a study of OX40 agonist ivuxolimab in advanced cancers. Study background: Patients with hepatocellular carcinoma, melanoma, renal cell or head and neck cancer made up the dose-escalation patients.

In regard to this clone: Its specificity is unknown.

Generated by immunoSEQ multiplex PCR, the TCRdb table keeps only in-frame clones and is missing some. The data hold around 150,000 clones, with roughly 94% observed a single time. Samples were taken at baseline and on day 1 of cycles 4 and 7. There are 15 residues in the CDR3. Per germline, CDR1 MGHRA and CDR2 YSYEKL. V shed 4 bases, J shed 0 bases, and the junction held 4 bases outside the gene matches. Whole-study findings and limits: The antigens recognized by the expanded peripheral T cells, that is their antigen specificity, were not determined. Clones of CD4+ and CD8+ blood T cells grew by week 6 at doses of 0.1 to 3.0 mg/kg.

This TCR came from an adult with an advanced solid tumor such as melanoma, head and neck, liver or kidney cancer. Specimen: CD4+ or CD8+ T cells sorted from blood, collected in a trial of the OX40 agonist ivuxolimab. J is TRBJ2-7 and V is TRBV4-1; 9 bases are a match to TRBD2. CDR3 sequence: CASSRSGGNSYEQYF. The DNA for the CDR3 is TGCGCCAGCAGCCGGAGCGGGGGGAACTCCTACGAGCAGTACTTC.